This passage covers 24 T cell receptor beta chains from one sample sequenced in a study of immune characterization of retroperitoneal liposarcoma. Each CDR3 protein is one row after TCRdb ran MiXCR on the PCR reads. Of under 9,000 distinct CDR3 sequences in the sample, over 25% are singletons; the top ten hold around 42%. Input material: blood. All receptors come from a male donor with retroperitoneal liposarcoma.

This chain connects TRBV7-2 to TRBJ2-1; 12 bases agree with TRBD2. TRBJ2-7 matches the DNA end more closely, so the J call is doubtful. The CDR3 sequence is 15 residues long. Germline V lookup: CDR1 SGHTA, CDR2 FQGNSA. The CDR3 loop reads CASSPTSGRGNEQYF. CDR3 bases: TGTGCCAGCAGCCCGACTAGCGGGAGAGGGAACGAGCAGTACTTC.

This clonotype came up a few times. This sequence may be a read error, since a much larger clone differs from it by one base. This chain connects TRBV12-5 to TRBJ2-1; D remains unclear. The length of the CDR3 is 17 residues. V lost 0 bases to trimming and J lost 10 bases, with 22 bases between them. Germline V lookup: CDR1 LGHNT, CDR2 FRNRAP. The CDR3 DNA reads TGTGCTAGTGGTTTGGTAAAACGGACCCTCTCCCACTACGAGCAGTTCTTC. Translation: CASGLVKRTLSHYEQFF.

The J gene is TRBJ2-1, the V gene TRBV7-2; D uncertain. CDR1 is SGHTA, CDR2 FQGNSA, per germline. V lost 5 bases to trimming and J lost 8 bases, with 16 bases between them. The CDR3 has 14 amino acids. The CDR3 region has the DNA TGTGCCAGCAGCAATTCAATTTACCTCGATGAGCAGTTCTTC. It specifies CASSNSIYLDEQFF.

This clonotype showed up many times. CDR3 residues: CASSLSRRDGEQFF. In DNA form, the CDR3 reads TGTGCCAGCAGTTTATCGAGGCGAGATGGTGAGCAGTTCTTC. The V call is TRBV27, the J call TRBJ2-1; D gene ambiguous. The CDR3 has 14 amino acids. The V end was cut by 0 bases, the J end by 9 bases, with 12 bases between. Germline V CDR1 and CDR2: MNHEY, SMNVEV (reference sequence).

The chain carries TRBV6-1 and TRBJ1-4; D possibly corresponds to TRBD1 (6 bases). Germline loops: CDR1 MNHNS, CDR2 SASEGT. Trimming took off 6 bases at V and 3 bases at J, with 14 bases between the two ends. The CDR3 is 15 amino acids. This chain's CDR3 is CASSGQTSSNEKLFF. For the CDR3, the DNA is TGTGCCAGCAGCGGACAGACCAGTTCTAATGAAAAACTGTTTTTT.

This clonotype was seen a few times. This may be a read error, as it is one base from a much larger clone. This chain connects TRBV6-4 to TRBJ2-5; a possible D gene is TRBD1 (6 bases). The CDR3 runs to 16 residues. V was shortened by 4 bases and J by 11 bases, with 26 bases between the two germline ends. Germline V lookup: CDR1 MRHNA, CDR2 SNTAGT. The CDR3 here is CASSASDRSSYNEQYF. The CDR3 region has the DNA TGTGCCAGCAGTGCATCTGACAGGAGCTCCTACAATGAGCAGTACTTC.

This clonotype was seen once. The rearrangement links TRBV4-3 to TRBJ2-2, with 13 bases lining up with TRBD2. Trimming took 0 bases from V and 5 from J; bases not matched to a gene: 9. The germline CDR1 and CDR2 sequences are LGHNA and YSLEER. The CDR3 runs 19 residues. The CDR3 loop reads CASSQDRTSGGAGTGELFF. Here the CDR3 DNA reads TGCGCCAGCAGCCAAGATAGAACTAGCGGGGGGGCGGGGACCGGGGAGCTGTTTTTT.

This clonotype has only a few counts. The chain links TRBV4-3 to TRBJ2-1; D gene uncertain. The ends were cut back, 2 bases at V and 0 bases at J, with 8 bases in the middle. CDR1 LGHNA and CDR2 YSLEER come from the germline V gene. CDR3 length equals 15 residues. The CDR3 nucleotides read TGCGCCAGCAGCCAATACAAGAGCTCCTACAATGAGCAGTTCTTC. Translating it yields CASSQYKSSYNEQFF.

This clonotype came up many times. The chain links TRBV6-1 to TRBJ2-3, with a weak D call TRBD1 (6 bases). The V gene lost 4 bases and the J gene lost 5 bases, with 10 bases spanning the gap. The CDR3 loop spans 13 amino acids. CDR1 and CDR2 (germline): MNHNS, SASEGT. CDR3 nucleotides: TGTGCCAGCAGTGCGGGACAAGTAGATACGCAGTATTTT. Translation: CASSAGQVDTQYF.

The V and J genes are TRBV6-2 or TRBV6-3 and TRBJ2-1, with 10 bases aligning to TRBD2. The CDR3 runs 16 residues. J gave up 6 bases and V 5 bases, and 10 bases lay outside the gene matches. The germline gives CDR1 MNHEY, CDR2 SVGEGT. The CDR3 sequence is CASSKSGGAGVNEQFF. DNA of the CDR3: TGTGCCAGCAGTAAAAGCGGGGGGGCCGGAGTCAATGAGCAGTTCTTC.

V is TRBV6-6 and J is TRBJ2-1, with 9 bases lining up with TRBD1. The J call may be wrong; the DNA end is better matched by TRBJ2-7. The CDR3 runs 16 residues. Looked up from germline, CDR1 is MNHNY and CDR2 is SVGAGI (reference sequence). CDR3 sequence (DNA): TGTGCCAGCAGTACTCGAGCGGGACAGGGTGTCTACGAGCAGTACTTC. Encoded protein: CASSTRAGQGVYEQYF.

This clonotype was picked up a small number of times. The rearrangement links TRBV6-1 to TRBJ2-1; D remains unclear. Trimming took off 4 bases at V and 3 bases at J, with 10 bases between the two ends. The CDR3 length is 14 residues. Germline CDR1 is MNHNS and CDR2 is SASEGT. CDR3 bases: TGTGCCAGCAGTGGGCAGCCCGGCTACAATGAGCAGTTCTTC. This translates into CASSGQPGYNEQFF.

The V gene is TRBV12-3 or TRBV12-4, the J gene TRBJ2-1; 8 nucleotides align to TRBD1. The J call may not be correct, given that the DNA end is closer to TRBJ2-7. The CDR3 extends over 18 amino acids. CDR3 amino acids: CASSLVIRGTGRIYEQYF. The DNA of the CDR3 is TGTGCCAGCAGTTTGGTAATTCGGGGGACAGGTCGTATCTACGAGCAGTACTTC.

This clonotype was counted many times. This chain links TRBV6-6 with TRBJ2-7; 8 positions agree with TRBD1. Unmatched junction bases numbered 13, after V lost 5 bases and J lost 4 bases. Germline CDR1 reads MNHNY; CDR2 reads SVGAGI (reference sequence). The CDR3 runs 16 residues. CDR3 region: CASSVLNWTGSYEQYF. DNA for the CDR3: TGTGCCAGCAGTGTACTAAATTGGACAGGGAGTTACGAGCAGTACTTC.

The chain links TRBV6-1 to TRBJ2-1; D is uncertain. With 6 bases removed from V and 6 bases from J, the gap between germline ends came to 18 bases. CDR3 length: 15 amino acids. The V gene's germline CDR1 is MNHNS and CDR2 SASEGT. CDR3 nucleotide sequence: TGTGCCAGCAGCGTATCCACGCTTGGGTCCAATGAGCAGTTCTTC. This gives the protein CASSVSTLGSNEQFF.

This clonotype was seen at least ten times. This chain uses TRBV24-1 with TRBJ2-1; 9 bases are a match to TRBD2. The CDR3 is 17 amino acids. J gave up 3 bases and V 2 bases, and 7 bases lay outside the gene matches. CDR1 is KGHDR and CDR2 is SFDVKD in the germline V gene. The CDR3 protein is CATSDSTGREGYNEQFF. The CDR3 coding sequence is TGTGCCACCAGTGATTCGACTGGGCGGGAGGGCTACAATGAGCAGTTCTTC.

This clonotype showed up many times. This chain connects TRBV6-1 to TRBJ2-5; 7 nucleotides line up with TRBD2. Germline values: CDR1 MNHNS, CDR2 SASEGT. J gave up 1 base and V 7 bases, and 9 bases lay outside the gene matches. This CDR3 is built from 15 residues. CDR3 sequence (DNA): TGTGCCAGCATCCCCACGGCTAGCGGCCAAGAGACCCAGTACTTC. It yields the protein CASIPTASGQETQYF.

This clonotype was counted between two and nine times. The V gene is TRBV11-1, the J gene TRBJ2-5, with D possibly TRBD2 on 5 matching bases. Germline CDR1 reads SGHAT; CDR2 reads FQDESV (reference sequence). The V end lost 4 bases, the J end lost 0 bases, and 9 bases lay between the germline ends. CDR3 size: 14 residues. CDR3 DNA sequence: TGTGCCAGCAGCTCTAGCCACTACCAAGAGACCCAGTACTTC. Protein product: CASSSSHYQETQYF.

The chain joins TRBV5-1 to TRBJ2-5; 16 positions match TRBD2. The J call may be in error: the DNA end matches TRBJ2-7 better. Germline CDR1 reads SGHRS; CDR2 reads YFSETQ. The CDR3 contains 19 residues. CDR3 nucleotides: TGCGCCAGCAGCTCCGGGACTAGCGGGAGGGCCCTAAAATCCTACGAGCAGTACTTC. As protein: CASSSGTSGRALKSYEQYF.

This clonotype occurred a few times. The chain combines TRBV7-8 with TRBJ2-1, with D unresolved. Trimming cost V 5 bases and J 1 base, with 12 bases left between them. Germline V gene data show CDR1 as SGHVS and CDR2 as FQNEAQ. This CDR3 has 15 residues. CDR3 in DNA: TGTGCCAGCAGCCAAAATGGGATATCCTACAATGAGCAGTTCTTC. Encoded protein: CASSQNGISYNEQFF.

This clonotype was observed many times. The chain joins TRBV6-1 to TRBJ2-2, with unresolved D. The CDR3 has 12 amino acids. The V and J ends lost 5 bases and 6 bases respectively, with 7 bases between them. CDR1 and CDR2 (germline): MNHNS, SASEGT. The CDR3 DNA reads TGTGCCAGCAGTCCGGTCTCCGGGGAGCTGTTTTTT. Its translation: CASSPVSGELFF.

The chain employs TRBV12-5 and TRBJ2-5, with 9 bases that match TRBD1. Germline trimming cut 7 bases from V and 4 bases from J; bases unmatched to any gene: 10. The CDR3 is made up of 15 amino acids. Germline loops: CDR1 LGHNT, CDR2 FRNRAP. In DNA form, the CDR3 reads TGTGCTAGTGTCCAGGGACAGGGAGGGGTAGAGACCCAGTACTTC. It is translated as CASVQGQGGVETQYF.

This clonotype is categorized as medium-sized (0.01 to 0.1%). The rearrangement links TRBV6-6 to TRBJ2-1, with 9 bases identical to TRBD2. With 0 bases clipped from V and 9 bases from J, the junction kept 9 bases outside the gene matches. From germline, CDR1 is MNHNY and CDR2 SVGAGI (reference sequence). The CDR3 is 16 residues long. DNA for the CDR3: TGTGCCAGCAGTTACTCGAAGGCTAGCGGGACCAGTGAGCAGTTCTTC. It is translated as CASSYSKASGTSEQFF.

This clonotype has at least ten counts. The chain is built from TRBV7-2 and TRBJ2-1, with D perhaps matching TRBD1 (5 bases). Germline V CDR1 and CDR2: SGHTA, FQGNSA. The ends were cut back, 4 bases at V and 4 bases at J, with 17 bases in the middle. The CDR3 extends over 16 amino acids. The CDR3: CASSSQKINRYNEQFF. Here the CDR3 DNA reads TGTGCCAGCAGCTCCCAGAAGATCAACAGGTACAATGAGCAGTTCTTC.